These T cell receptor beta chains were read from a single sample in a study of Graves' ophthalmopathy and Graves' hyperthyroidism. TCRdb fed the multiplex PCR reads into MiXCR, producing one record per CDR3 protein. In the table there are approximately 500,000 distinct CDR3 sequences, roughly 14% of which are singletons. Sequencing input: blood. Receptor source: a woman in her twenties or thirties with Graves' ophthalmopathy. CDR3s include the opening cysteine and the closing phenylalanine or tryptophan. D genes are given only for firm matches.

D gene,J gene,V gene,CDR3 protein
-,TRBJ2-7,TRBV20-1,CSARDQSSGTYEQYF
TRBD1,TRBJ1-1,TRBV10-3,CAISTGQGRNTEAFF
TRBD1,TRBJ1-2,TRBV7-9,CASSLTRTGVKDYTF
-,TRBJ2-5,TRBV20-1,CSAQRGGQYQETQYF
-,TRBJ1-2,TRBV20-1,CSAPRTSYGYTF
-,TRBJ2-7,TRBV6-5,CASSYGRGLHEQYF
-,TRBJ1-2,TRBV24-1,CATSDLRYGYTF
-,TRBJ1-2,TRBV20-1,CSASPDPQGYTF
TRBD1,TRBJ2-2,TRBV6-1,CASGSTGDRATGELFF
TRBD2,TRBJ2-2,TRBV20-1,CSAPAGGNTGELFF
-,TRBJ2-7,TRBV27,CASSLVGREQYF
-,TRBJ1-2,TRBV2,CASSPRGGNYGYTF
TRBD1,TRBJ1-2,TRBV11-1,CASSLAGGRAYYGYTF
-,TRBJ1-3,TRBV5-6,CASSEGLSSYSGNTIYF
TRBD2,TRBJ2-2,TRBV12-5,CASGYGTSGGTGELFF
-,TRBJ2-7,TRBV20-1,CSARQPSSYEQYF